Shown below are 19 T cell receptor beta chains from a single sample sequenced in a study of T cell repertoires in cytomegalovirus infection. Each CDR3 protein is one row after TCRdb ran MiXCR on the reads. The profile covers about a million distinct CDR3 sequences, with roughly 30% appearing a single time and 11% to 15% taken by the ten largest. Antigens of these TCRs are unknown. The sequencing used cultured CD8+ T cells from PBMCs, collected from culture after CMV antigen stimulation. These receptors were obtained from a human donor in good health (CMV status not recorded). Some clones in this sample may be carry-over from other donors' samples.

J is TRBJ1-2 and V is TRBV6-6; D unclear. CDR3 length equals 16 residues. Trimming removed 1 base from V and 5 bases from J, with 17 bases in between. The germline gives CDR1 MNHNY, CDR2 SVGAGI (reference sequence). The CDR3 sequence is CASSYLPGDNPYGYTF. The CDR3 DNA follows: TGTGCCAGCAGTTACTTACCAGGCGATAACCCTTATGGCTACACCTTC.

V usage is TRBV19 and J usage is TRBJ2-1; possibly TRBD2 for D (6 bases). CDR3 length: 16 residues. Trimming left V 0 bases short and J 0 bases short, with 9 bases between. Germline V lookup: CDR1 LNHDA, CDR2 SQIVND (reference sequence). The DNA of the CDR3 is TGTGCCAGTAGTATAGATTTACTAGCCTCCTACAATGAGCAGTTCTTC. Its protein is CASSIDLLASYNEQFF.

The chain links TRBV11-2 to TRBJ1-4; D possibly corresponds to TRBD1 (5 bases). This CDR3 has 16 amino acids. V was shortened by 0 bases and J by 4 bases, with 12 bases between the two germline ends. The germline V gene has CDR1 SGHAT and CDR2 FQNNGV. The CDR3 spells CASSLERTLVNEKLFF. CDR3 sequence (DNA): TGTGCCAGCAGCTTAGAGAGGACACTGGTTAATGAAAAACTGTTTTTT.

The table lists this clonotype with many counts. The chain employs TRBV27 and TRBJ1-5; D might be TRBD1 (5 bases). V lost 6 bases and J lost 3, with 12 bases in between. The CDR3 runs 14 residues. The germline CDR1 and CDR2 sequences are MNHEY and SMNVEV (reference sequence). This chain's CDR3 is CASSLGAPNQPQHF. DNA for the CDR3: TGTGCCAGCAGCTTAGGGGCACCCAATCAGCCCCAGCATTTT.

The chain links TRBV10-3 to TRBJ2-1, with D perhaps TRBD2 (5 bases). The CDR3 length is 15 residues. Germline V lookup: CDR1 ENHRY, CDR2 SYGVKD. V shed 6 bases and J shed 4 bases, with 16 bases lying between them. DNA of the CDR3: TGTGCCATCAGAGGGTCGGGGTCTCCATACAATGAGCAGTTCTTC. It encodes CAIRGSGSPYNEQFF.

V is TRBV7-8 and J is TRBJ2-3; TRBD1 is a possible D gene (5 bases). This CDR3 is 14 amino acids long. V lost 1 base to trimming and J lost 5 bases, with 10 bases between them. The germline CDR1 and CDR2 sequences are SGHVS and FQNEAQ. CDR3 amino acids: CASSLGAGLDTQYF. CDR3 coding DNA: TGTGCCAGCAGCTTAGGGGCAGGGCTAGATACGCAGTATTTT.

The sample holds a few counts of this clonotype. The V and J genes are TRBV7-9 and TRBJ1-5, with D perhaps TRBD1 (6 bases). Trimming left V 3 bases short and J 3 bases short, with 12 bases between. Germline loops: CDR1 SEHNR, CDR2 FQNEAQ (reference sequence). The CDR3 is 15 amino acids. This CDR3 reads CASSFRDTINQPQHF. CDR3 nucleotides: TGTGCCAGCAGCTTCAGGGACACAATCAATCAGCCCCAGCATTTT.

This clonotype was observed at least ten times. This CDR3 is CASSLVPNNEQFF. CDR3 DNA: TGTGCCAGCAGCTTAGTTCCGAACAATGAGCAGTTCTTC. The chain uses TRBV7-2 and TRBJ2-1; D gene unclear. CDR3 size: 13 residues. Per the germline V gene, CDR1 is SGHTA and CDR2 is FQGNSA. V lost 1 base and J 5 bases, leaving 6 bases between the germline ends.

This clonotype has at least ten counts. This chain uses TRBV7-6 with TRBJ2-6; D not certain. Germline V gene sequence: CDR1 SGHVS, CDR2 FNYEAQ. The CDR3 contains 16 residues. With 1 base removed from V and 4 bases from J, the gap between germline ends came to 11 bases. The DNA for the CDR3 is TGTGCCAGCAGCTTAGGGGTCTCCGGGGGGGCCAACGTCCTGACTTTC. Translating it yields CASSLGVSGGANVLTF.

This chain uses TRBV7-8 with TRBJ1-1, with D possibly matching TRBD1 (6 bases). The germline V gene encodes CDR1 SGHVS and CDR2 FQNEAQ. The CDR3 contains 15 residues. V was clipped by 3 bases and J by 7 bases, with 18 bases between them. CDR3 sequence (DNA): TGTGCCAGCAGCTTGCAGGGGCCTATCAGGAGTGAAGCTTTCTTT. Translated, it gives CASSLQGPIRSEAFF.

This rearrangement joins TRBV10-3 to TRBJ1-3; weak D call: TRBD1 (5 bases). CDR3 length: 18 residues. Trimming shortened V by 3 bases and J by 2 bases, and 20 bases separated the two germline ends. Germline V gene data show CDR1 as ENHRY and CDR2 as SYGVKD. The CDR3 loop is CAISDPVLDKITGNTIYF. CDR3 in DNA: TGTGCCATCAGTGACCCCGTGCTGGACAAGATAACTGGAAACACCATATATTTT.

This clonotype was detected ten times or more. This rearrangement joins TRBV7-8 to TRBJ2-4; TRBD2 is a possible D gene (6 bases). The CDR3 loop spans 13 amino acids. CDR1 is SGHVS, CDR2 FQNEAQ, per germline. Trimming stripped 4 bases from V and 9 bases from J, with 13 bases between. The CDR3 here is CASSSRDFGIQYF. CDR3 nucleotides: TGTGCCAGCAGCTCGCGGGATTTCGGCATTCAGTACTTC.

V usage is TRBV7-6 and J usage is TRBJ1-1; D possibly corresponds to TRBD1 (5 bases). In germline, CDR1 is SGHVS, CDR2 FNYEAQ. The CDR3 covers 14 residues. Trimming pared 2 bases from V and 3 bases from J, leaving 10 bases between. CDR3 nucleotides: TGTGCCAGCAGCTTACGAGGGGTGGACACTGAAGCTTTCTTT. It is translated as CASSLRGVDTEAFF.

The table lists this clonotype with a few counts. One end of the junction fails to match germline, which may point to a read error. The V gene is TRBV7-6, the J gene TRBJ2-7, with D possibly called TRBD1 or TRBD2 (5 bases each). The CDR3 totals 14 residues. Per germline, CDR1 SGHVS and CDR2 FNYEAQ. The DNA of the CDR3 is TGTGCTAGCAGCCAACGGGAAGGGGCTGGCGAGCAGTACTTC. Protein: CASSQREGAGEQYF.

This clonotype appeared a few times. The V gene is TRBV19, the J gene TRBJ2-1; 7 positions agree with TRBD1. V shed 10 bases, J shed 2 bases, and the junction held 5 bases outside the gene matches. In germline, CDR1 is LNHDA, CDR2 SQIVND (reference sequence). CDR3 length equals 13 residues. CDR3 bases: TGTGCCACCTGGGGGACAGCCTACAATGAGCAGTTCTTC. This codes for CATWGTAYNEQFF.

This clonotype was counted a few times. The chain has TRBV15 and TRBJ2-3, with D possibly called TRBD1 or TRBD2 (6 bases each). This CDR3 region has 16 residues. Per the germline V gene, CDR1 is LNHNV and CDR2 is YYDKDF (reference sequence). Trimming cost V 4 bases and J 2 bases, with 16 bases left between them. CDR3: CATSTSMGGYTDTQYF. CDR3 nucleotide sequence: TGTGCCACCAGCACTTCTATGGGGGGCTACACAGATACGCAGTATTTT.

The CDR3 DNA follows: TGTGCCAGCAGCTTGGACGGGATCCCCTACGAGCAGTACTTC. Amino acid sequence: CASSLDGIPYEQYF. The V and J genes are TRBV5-6 and TRBJ2-7; tentative D call: TRBD2 (5 bases). Deletions cut 0 bases from V and 2 bases from J, with 9 bases between. This CDR3 contains 14 residues. CDR1 and CDR2 from the germline V gene are SGHDT and YYEEEE.

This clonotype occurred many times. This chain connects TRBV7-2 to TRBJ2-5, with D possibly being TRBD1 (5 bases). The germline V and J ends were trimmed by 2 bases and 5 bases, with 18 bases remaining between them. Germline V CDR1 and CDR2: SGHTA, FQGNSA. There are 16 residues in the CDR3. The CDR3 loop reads CASSLIISGKLETQYF. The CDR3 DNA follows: TGTGCCAGCAGCTTAATCATCTCAGGGAAACTGGAGACCCAGTACTTC.

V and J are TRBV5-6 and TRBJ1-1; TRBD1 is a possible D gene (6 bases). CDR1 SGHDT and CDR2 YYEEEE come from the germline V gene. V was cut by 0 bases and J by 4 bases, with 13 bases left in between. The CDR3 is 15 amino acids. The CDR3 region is CASSLEQGLLTEAFF. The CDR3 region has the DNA TGTGCCAGCAGCTTGGAACAGGGACTTCTCACTGAAGCTTTCTTT.